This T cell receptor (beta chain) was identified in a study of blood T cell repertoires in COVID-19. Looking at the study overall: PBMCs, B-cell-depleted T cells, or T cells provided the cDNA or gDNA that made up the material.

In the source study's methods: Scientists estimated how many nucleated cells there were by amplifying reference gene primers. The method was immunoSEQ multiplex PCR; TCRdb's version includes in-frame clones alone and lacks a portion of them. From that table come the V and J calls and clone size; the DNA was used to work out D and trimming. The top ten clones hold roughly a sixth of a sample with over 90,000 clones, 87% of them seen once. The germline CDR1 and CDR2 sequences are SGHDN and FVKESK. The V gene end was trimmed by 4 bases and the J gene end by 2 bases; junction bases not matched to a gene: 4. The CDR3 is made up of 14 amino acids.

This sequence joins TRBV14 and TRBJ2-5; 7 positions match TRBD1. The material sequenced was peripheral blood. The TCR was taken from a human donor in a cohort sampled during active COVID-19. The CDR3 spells CASSRDRVQETQYF. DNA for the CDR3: TGTGCCAGCAGCCGCGACAGGGTTCAAGAGACCCAGTACTTC.